This T cell receptor beta chain comes out of a study of T-cell memory formation after mild COVID-19. As for the study in general: The study found TCR clusters largely donor specific.

TCRdb used MiXCR to reprocess the 5' RACE reads, holding one entry per CDR3 protein. The profile shows about 320,000 distinct CDR3 sequences, roughly an eighth of them singletons. This clonotype was counted a few times. This CDR3 spans 16 amino acids. CDR1 LGHNA and CDR2 YNFKEQ come from the germline V gene. V lost 2 bases to trimming and J lost 5 bases; unmatched junction nucleotides: 5. Sequenced material: PBMCs or a T cell subset sorted from them (not recorded which). The chain combines TRBV4-2 with TRBJ2-1; 11 bases fit TRBD2. This clonotype was sampled from a man aged 18 to 29 who had mild COVID-19 (a few samples of this study predate the infection). Cell type and time point are not known. Here the CDR3 reads CASSQPSGGRHNEQFF. CDR3 in DNA: TGTGCCAGCAGCCAACCTAGCGGGGGGAGGCACAATGAGCAGTTCTTC.